The text below deals with one T cell receptor (beta chain). Authors' analysis steps: Amplification from reference gene primers served as the basis for estimated nucleated cell counts. Clones were sequenced by immunoSEQ multiplex PCR, and TCRdb holds only the in-frame ones, with some missing. The V and J calls and the clone size are those of that table, but D and trimming were determined from the DNA. The sample lists 250,000 to 300,000 clones; 85% to 90% were seen once. The record originates from a study of blood T cell repertoires in COVID-19. Study details: Symptom resolution, clearance, or two negative PCRs marked donors in Cohort 3 as recovered.

Donors were grouped by their self-reported clinical history. This CDR3 is 15 amino acids long. Losses at the gene ends were 2 bases for V and 15 bases for J; bases not matched to a gene: 8. Germline V lookup: CDR1 SGHTA, CDR2 FQGNSA. V gene TRBV7-2 combines with J gene TRBJ2-1; 15 nucleotides agree with TRBD2. The sequenced material came from PBMCs or T cells enriched from blood (not recorded which). This sequence was found in a woman aged 55-75 years in a cohort exposed to, infected with or recovered from COVID-19 (not recorded which). The CDR3 loop is CASSLRTSGREPWFF. The CDR3, as DNA: TGTGCCAGCAGCTTAAGGACTAGCGGGAGGGAACCCTGGTTCTTC.